These 27 T cell receptor beta chains originate from one sample sequenced in a study of T cell responses to AZD1222 COVID-19 vaccine. Using immunoSEQ multiplex PCR, the repertoire was profiled, and TCRdb retains in-frame clones only, with some absent. There are around 80,000 clones in the sample; roughly 88% occur only once, and about 10% lies in the top ten. The material was peripheral blood, obtained 28 days after the second AZD1222 dose. The receptors stem from an adult who received the AZD1222 COVID-19 vaccine.

The gene calls are TRBV7-9 and TRBJ2-7; 9 bases map to TRBD2. V lost 2 bases and J lost 2; bases outside the gene matches: 7. From germline, CDR1 is SEHNR and CDR2 FQNEAQ (reference sequence). The CDR3 length is 16 residues. The CDR3 bases are TGTGCCAGCAGCTTAAACCCTAGCGGGGCCACCTACGAGCAGTACTTC. It is translated as CASSLNPSGATYEQYF.

This rearrangement joins TRBV19 to TRBJ2-1; TRBD1 aligns across 10 bases. This CDR3 is 13 amino acids long. Germline V CDR1 and CDR2: LNHDA, SQIVND (reference sequence). With V trimmed by 5 bases and J by 10 bases, 5 bases remained unmatched. The CDR3 region is CASSWDRGWEQFF. DNA of the CDR3: TGTGCCAGTAGTTGGGACAGGGGATGGGAGCAGTTCTTC.

This clone was seen once. The chain links TRBV7-2 to TRBJ1-2; D is undetermined. The CDR3 extends over 15 amino acids. V was shortened by 1 base and J by 8 bases, with 17 bases between the two germline ends. Germline V lookup: CDR1 SGHTA, CDR2 FQGNSA. The CDR3, as DNA: TGTGCCAGCAGCTTAGGGCGACAACGGGAAGCCGGCTACACCTTC. It translates to CASSLGRQREAGYTF. Full variable domain (missing parts from reference TRBV7-2 and TRBJ1-2): GAGVSQSPSNKVTEKGKDVELRCDPISGHTALYWYRQSLGQGLEFLIYFQGNSAPDKSGLPSDRFSAERTGGSVSTLTIQRTQQEDSAVYLCASSLGRQREAGYTFGSGTRLTVV.

Only a few counts were recorded for this clone. CDR3 protein: CASSLTSGVDGYTF. Here the CDR3 DNA reads TGCGCCAGCAGCTTGACCTCGGGGGTGGATGGCTACACCTTC. The chain couples TRBV5-1 to TRBJ1-2; a weak D match, TRBD1 (5 bases). V was shortened by 1 base and J by 6 bases, with 13 bases between the two germline ends. Germline values: CDR1 SGHRS, CDR2 YFSETQ. This CDR3 has 14 amino acids.

This sequence joins TRBV18 and TRBJ2-1, with D unresolved. The CDR3 covers 14 residues. The ends were cut back, 0 bases at V and 10 bases at J, with 13 bases in the middle. Germline V lookup: CDR1 KGHSH, CDR2 LQKENI. This CDR3 is CASSPPAPRLEQFF. In DNA form, the CDR3 reads TGTGCCAGCTCACCACCCGCCCCAAGACTGGAGCAGTTCTTC.

The V and J genes are TRBV28 and TRBJ2-2, with D perhaps matching TRBD2 (6 bases). V lost 5 bases, J lost 7 bases, and 11 bases lay in between. The CDR3 covers 13 residues. The germline V gene encodes CDR1 MDHEN and CDR2 SYDVKM. The CDR3 DNA follows: TGTGCCAGCAGTCTAACTAGCTTCGGGGAGCTGTTTTTT. Its protein is CASSLTSFGELFF.

The chain carries TRBV2 and TRBJ1-4; 9 nucleotides agree with TRBD1. CDR3 size: 17 residues. Looked up from germline, CDR1 is SNHLY and CDR2 is FYNNEI. V shed 6 bases and J 7 bases; nucleotides not matched to a gene: 15. CDR3 coding DNA: TGTGCCAGCAGGCGGAGCCTGGACAGGGGTATAATTGAAAAACTGTTTTTT. This translates into CASRRSLDRGIIEKLFF.

The chain combines TRBV12-3 or TRBV12-4 with TRBJ2-2; D could derive from TRBD1 or TRBD2 (5 bases each). V lost 6 bases, J lost 4 bases, and 9 bases lay in between. There are 13 residues in the CDR3. This CDR3 is CASRAGTTGELFF. The DNA for the CDR3 is TGTGCCAGCAGAGCAGGGACCACCGGGGAGCTGTTTTTT.

This clone was recorded once. This chain uses TRBV29-1 with TRBJ1-2; D gene unclear. This CDR3 contains 17 residues. V lost 0 bases and J 0 bases, leaving 17 bases between the germline ends. CDR1 is SQVTM, CDR2 ANQGSEA, per germline. CDR3 amino acids: CSVEDPYNSFSNYGYTF. CDR3 sequence (DNA): TGCAGCGTTGAAGATCCTTATAACAGTTTTTCTAACTATGGCTACACCTTC.

The rearrangement links TRBV5-6 to TRBJ1-4; 9 bases fit TRBD1. In germline, CDR1 is SGHDT, CDR2 YYEEEE. The CDR3 length is 13 residues. J was trimmed by 7 bases and V by 6 bases; bases with no gene match: 4. The CDR3 sequence: CASNRGRLEKLFF. Written as DNA, the CDR3 is TGTGCCAGCAACAGGGGGCGTCTTGAAAAACTGTTTTTT.

The chain is built from TRBV9 and TRBJ2-2; D gene unclear. CDR1 is SGDLS, CDR2 YYNGEE, per germline. V lost 0 bases to trimming and J lost 1 base, with 4 bases between them. This CDR3 is 14 amino acids long. This chain's CDR3 is CASSVGQNTGELFF. The CDR3 nucleotides are TGTGCCAGCAGCGTAGGACAGAACACCGGGGAGCTGTTTTTT.

CDR3 sequence reads: CSASRFGGQGGEQYF. As DNA, the CDR3 is TGCAGTGCAAGTCGGTTCGGTGGGCAGGGTGGCGAGCAGTACTTC. The chain joins TRBV20-1 to TRBJ2-7; D is perhaps TRBD1 (5 bases). V was cut by 6 bases and J by 6 bases, with 24 bases left in between. The CDR3 is 15 amino acids. Germline CDR1 and CDR2: DFQATT and SNEGSKA (reference sequence).

For the CDR3, the DNA is TGTGCCAGCAGTGAGACAGGGTACAATCAGCCCCAGCATTTT. It encodes CASSETGYNQPQHF. This rearrangement joins TRBV25-1 to TRBJ1-5, with 7 bases fitting TRBD1. CDR1 and CDR2 from the germline V gene are MGHDK and SYGVNS. Germline trimming cut 3 bases from V and 3 bases from J; bases unmatched to any gene: 2. The CDR3 has 14 residues.

A single count supports this clone. The rearrangement joins TRBV7-9 to TRBJ1-2, with 11 positions matching TRBD1. Trimming at V came to 5 bases and at J to 6 bases, leaving 2 bases not matched to a gene. CDR1 is SEHNR and CDR2 is FQNEAQ in the germline V gene (reference sequence). The CDR3 has 13 residues. Here the CDR3 reads CASSKGQGDGYTF. The CDR3 DNA sequence: TGTGCCAGCAGCAAGGGACAGGGGGATGGCTACACCTTC.

The CDR3 loop reads CASSKDRDRSLGANVLTF. The CDR3 nucleotides are TGTGCCAGCAGCAAAGACCGGGACAGGAGCCTTGGGGCCAACGTCCTGACTTTC. J is TRBJ2-6 and V is TRBV21-1; the D call of TRBD1 is as the table states it, not checked on the DNA. TRBV21-1 is a pseudogene. The CDR3 contains 18 residues.

CDR3 residues: CATSEGGPNQPQHF. The CDR3 DNA reads as TGTGCCACCAGTGAGGGGGGACCCAATCAGCCCCAGCATTTT. The V call is TRBV24-1, the J call TRBJ1-5, with a weak D call TRBD1 (5 bases). The germline V and J ends were trimmed by 4 bases and 3 bases, with 9 bases remaining between them. Per germline, CDR1 KGHDR and CDR2 SFDVKD. The length of the CDR3 is 14 residues.

This clone was detected once. The chain combines TRBV7-6 with TRBJ1-6; 9 bases agree with TRBD1. Germline-derived CDR1 and CDR2 are SGHVS and FNYEAQ. The CDR3 spans 15 residues. Trimming took 4 bases from V and 9 from J; bases not matched to a gene: 7. The CDR3: CASSSRQGVGSPLHF. In DNA form, the CDR3 reads TGTGCCAGCAGCTCTAGACAGGGGGTCGGTTCACCCCTCCACTTT.

This chain links TRBV7-2 with TRBJ2-3; TRBD2 aligns across 7 bases. The CDR3 has 16 amino acids. Trimming cost V 7 bases and J 8 bases; bases outside gene matches: 18. Germline V gives CDR1 SGHTA, CDR2 FQGNSA. CDR3 loop: CASTPVAGEPYGTQYF. Written as DNA, the CDR3 is TGTGCCAGCACCCCGGTGGCGGGGGAGCCCTATGGTACGCAGTATTTT.

This clone showed up just once. The chain employs TRBV4-1 and TRBJ1-6; no clear D gene. V dropped 0 bases and J dropped 7 bases, with 10 bases sitting between them. Germline V gene sequence: CDR1 MGHRA, CDR2 YSYEKL. There are 15 residues in the CDR3. The CDR3 sequence is CASSQDQVSNSPLHF. The CDR3, as DNA: TGCGCCAGCAGCCAAGATCAAGTCAGCAATTCACCCCTCCACTTT.

The chain couples TRBV7-6 to TRBJ1-5; a weak D match, TRBD1 (6 bases). V shed 1 base and J shed 0 bases, with 10 bases lying between them. Germline CDR1 reads SGHVS; CDR2 reads FNYEAQ. The CDR3 sequence is 16 residues long. CDR3 bases: TGTGCCAGCAGCTTAGGGGGACAAACTAGCAATCAGCCCCAGCATTTT. The encoded protein is CASSLGGQTSNQPQHF.

CDR3 amino acids: CASSQALRLSTDTQYF. CDR3 nucleotide sequence: TGTGCCAGCAGCCAAGCTTTGCGTCTAAGCACAGATACGCAGTATTTT. The genes are TRBV3-1 (or the pseudogene TRBV3-2) and TRBJ2-3; no firm D call. Trimming removed 1 base at V and 0 bases at J, with 11 bases between. The germline gives CDR1 LGHDT, CDR2 YNNKEL (reference sequence). This CDR3 is 16 amino acids long.

This chain uses TRBV7-8 with TRBJ2-7; no reliable D call. Trimming left V 2 bases short and J 5 bases short, with 10 bases between. The CDR3 extends over 13 amino acids. The germline CDR1 and CDR2 sequences are SGHVS and FQNEAQ. Here the CDR3 reads CASSLLGPHEQYF. CDR3 coding DNA: TGTGCCAGCAGCTTACTAGGACCCCACGAGCAGTACTTC.

The chain uses TRBV6-6 and TRBJ1-1; perhaps TRBD1 as D (6 bases). The length of the CDR3 is 15 residues. The V end was cut by 2 bases, the J end by 1 base, with 11 bases between. Germline V gene sequence: CDR1 MNHNY, CDR2 SVGAGI (reference sequence). The CDR3: CASSYGGPANTEAFF. CDR3 coding DNA: TGTGCCAGCAGTTACGGGGGGCCGGCGAACACTGAAGCTTTCTTT.

CDR3 sequence: CASSPSWTPPYNEQFF. Here the CDR3 DNA reads TGTGCCAGCAGCCCATCTTGGACTCCCCCCTACAATGAGCAGTTCTTC. J is TRBJ2-1 and V is TRBV5-4, with D perhaps TRBD2 (5 bases). CDR3 size: 16 residues. Trimming left V 4 bases short and J 2 bases short, with 16 bases between. Germline values: CDR1 SGHNT, CDR2 YYREEE (reference sequence).

The chain links TRBV10-3 to TRBJ2-3; 13 nucleotides align to TRBD2. The germline V gene has CDR1 ENHRY and CDR2 SYGVKD. The junction had 10 bases not matched to a gene; V was cut back by 4 bases and J by 0 bases. This CDR3 is built from 19 residues. The CDR3 DNA reads as TGTGCCATCAGTGCCCCGGGGACTAGCGGGGCCACTAGCACAGATACGCAGTATTTT. This translates into CAISAPGTSGATSTDTQYF.

The chain is built from TRBV5-1 and TRBJ2-3, with TRBD1 matching 7 bases. CDR1 is SGHRS, CDR2 YFSETQ, per germline. With 2 bases clipped from V and 0 bases from J, the junction kept 6 bases outside the gene matches. CDR3 length: 16 residues. CDR3 in amino acids: CASSLQGPPSTDTQYF. The CDR3 DNA sequence: TGCGCCAGCAGCTTACAGGGGCCTCCTAGCACAGATACGCAGTATTTT.

J is TRBJ1-1 and V is TRBV6-4; D gene uncertain. Germline V lookup: CDR1 MRHNA, CDR2 SNTAGT. The CDR3 is made up of 16 amino acids. Deletions cut 0 bases from V and 0 bases from J, with 11 bases between. CDR3 nucleotide sequence: TGTGCCAGCAGTGACTCACCGTTCGGGGTGAACACTGAAGCTTTCTTT. This gives the protein CASSDSPFGVNTEAFF.